This entry describes one TCR beta chain. Its ends do not fully match the called genes, so a read error is possible. The record originates from a study of blood T cells in healthy people across ages. The CDR3 length is 13 residues. Germline lookup yields CDR1 MNHNY and CDR2 SVGAGI (reference sequence). A J-beta primer mix and a sample-barcoded 5' primer were used in a second PCR of about 6 to 12 cycles. TCRdb independently ran MiXCR on the 5' RACE reads; one entry per CDR3 protein. The repertoire holds under 1,100,000 distinct CDR3 sequences, with about 23% as singletons. These data are also associated with another study on T cells of mothers and their children.

What was sequenced was blood. The clonotype comes from a girl aged 2 to 9 in good health. V is TRBV6-6 and J is TRBJ1-1; D is undetermined. The CDR3 bases are TGTGCCGGCAGCCGACGCCGTGACACTGAAGCTTTCTTT. Residues: CAGSRRRDTEAFF.